One and the same sample provided the 31 T cell receptor beta chains below, sequenced in a study of T cell responses to AZD1222 COVID-19 vaccine. Data came from immunoSEQ multiplex PCR; TCRdb stores just in-frame clones and leaves some out. The sample comprises about 140,000 clones, just over 90% of which are singletons, and roughly 1.2% rests with the top ten. The sequences come from peripheral blood, collected 28 days after the second AZD1222 dose. The origin of the receptors is an adult who received the AZD1222 COVID-19 vaccine.

The chain joins TRBV18 to TRBJ2-2; the match to TRBD1 covers 7 bases. CDR1 is KGHSH and CDR2 is LQKENI in the germline V gene. Unmatched junction bases numbered 5, after V lost 1 base and J lost 0 bases. This CDR3 has 17 amino acids. CDR3 bases: TGTGCCAGCTCACCACGGGACAGCCTCGCGAACACCGGGGAGCTGTTTTTT. Amino acids: CASSPRDSLANTGELFF.

Here the CDR3 reads CASSGQWPRDNEKLFF. DNA for the CDR3: TGTGCCAGCAGCGGCCAGTGGCCGCGGGATAATGAAAAACTGTTTTTT. The genes are TRBV5-6 and TRBJ1-4, with D unresolved. The V gene's germline CDR1 is SGHDT and CDR2 YYEEEE. The CDR3 is made up of 16 amino acids. V shed 4 bases and J shed 4 bases, with 17 bases lying between them.

The chain carries TRBV21-1 and TRBJ1-5. TRBV21-1 is classified as a pseudogene. There are 15 residues in the CDR3. CDR3 sequence: CASSQNGGGNQPQHF. In nucleotides, the CDR3 is TGTGCCAGCAGCCAAAACGGGGGGGGCAATCAGCCCCAGCATTTT.

The chain combines TRBV7-2 with TRBJ1-1, with D hard to call. Trimming removed 2 bases from V and 5 bases from J, with 12 bases in between. The germline V gene encodes CDR1 SGHTA and CDR2 FQGNSA. This CDR3 contains 14 residues. The CDR3 loop is CASSLFAAKTEAFF. The CDR3 bases are TGTGCCAGCAGCTTATTTGCCGCCAAAACTGAAGCTTTCTTT.

This rearrangement joins TRBV28 to TRBJ1-1; D possibly corresponds to TRBD1 (5 bases). CDR1 and CDR2 from the germline V gene are MDHEN and SYDVKM. The CDR3 spans 17 residues. With 5 bases removed from V and 6 bases from J, the gap between germline ends came to 25 bases. This chain's CDR3 is CASSPGGVLRRRSEAFF. CDR3 nucleotides: TGTGCCAGCAGTCCCGGAGGGGTGCTGCGGAGGAGATCTGAAGCTTTCTTT.

This clone is a singleton in its sample. CDR3 in DNA: TGTGCCAGCAGCCCCACCCCGGGGACAGCTGCAACTAATGAAAAACTGTTTTTT. This translates into CASSPTPGTAATNEKLFF. The V call is TRBV9, the J call TRBJ1-4; TRBD1 aligns across 7 bases. The junction had 12 bases not matched to a gene; V was cut back by 4 bases and J by 0 bases. This CDR3 contains 18 residues. Germline V lookup: CDR1 SGDLS, CDR2 YYNGEE.

The CDR3 loop is CASSLASGGTEAFF. CDR3 sequence (DNA): TGTGCCAGCAGCTTAGCGTCAGGGGGCACTGAAGCTTTCTTT. The rearrangement joins TRBV7-9 to TRBJ1-1; 7 bases line up with TRBD1. Germline assignment: CDR1 SEHNR and CDR2 FQNEAQ (reference sequence). The CDR3 covers 14 residues. V lost 0 bases to trimming and J lost 4 bases; unmatched junction nucleotides: 2.

The CDR3 reads CASSYIVTGDGPPLHF. The CDR3, as DNA: TGTGCCAGCAGTTACATCGTGACAGGGGATGGGCCACCCCTCCACTTT. J is TRBJ1-6 and V is TRBV6-2 or TRBV6-3, with 8 bases that match TRBD1. V lost 2 bases, J lost 11 bases, and 11 bases stayed unmatched. Germline V gives CDR1 MNHEY, CDR2 SVGEGT. This CDR3 comprises 16 residues.

This clone was seen only a few times. The chain is built from TRBV27 and TRBJ1-2, with a possible D match to TRBD1 (6 bases). Germline-derived CDR1 and CDR2 are MNHEY and SMNVEV (reference sequence). Trimming cost V 7 bases and J 1 base, with 16 bases left between them. The CDR3 length is 15 residues. CDR3 amino acids: CASKSGGAGNYGYTF. The CDR3 DNA follows: TGTGCCAGCAAATCTGGGGGCGCAGGTAACTATGGCTACACCTTC.

The CDR3: CASSYPRVMGNTEAFF. The CDR3 DNA reads TGTGCCAGCAGTTACCCCAGGGTAATGGGGAACACTGAAGCTTTCTTT. The chain joins TRBV6-2 or TRBV6-3 to TRBJ1-1; perhaps TRBD1 as D (5 bases). The CDR3 totals 16 residues. Germline assignment: CDR1 MNHEY and CDR2 SVGEGT. The germline V and J ends were trimmed by 2 bases and 1 base, with 14 bases remaining between them.

V is TRBV4-1 and J is TRBJ2-7, with 11 bases that match TRBD2. Per germline, CDR1 MGHRA and CDR2 YSYEKL. The J segment lost 2 bases and the V segment lost 0 bases, leaving 3 bases of the junction unmatched. The CDR3 length is 16 residues. The CDR3: CASSQDRLAGTYEQYF. DNA for the CDR3: TGCGCCAGCAGCCAAGATCGACTAGCGGGGACCTACGAGCAGTACTTC.

The chain has TRBV5-1 and TRBJ2-2, with D tentatively TRBD1 (6 bases). Germline CDR1 reads SGHRS; CDR2 reads YFSETQ. V was trimmed by 10 bases and J by 4 bases, leaving 17 bases between them. The CDR3 runs 14 residues. The CDR3 bases are TGCGCCGGACAGCAGGGGTGGCGCACCGGGGAGCTGTTTTTT. Its protein product is CAGQQGWRTGELFF.

Of note for this clone: The same CDR3 also results from other DNA sequences found in this sample. This chain joins TRBV5-1 and TRBJ1-1; TRBD1 is a possible D gene (6 bases). V gave up 4 bases and J gave up 1 base, with 11 bases separating them. The CDR3 has 14 residues. CDR1 and CDR2 (germline): SGHRS, YFSETQ. As DNA, the CDR3 is TGCGCCAGCAGCACCGGACAGAGGAACACTGAAGCTTTCTTT. Its translation: CASSTGQRNTEAFF.

The chain uses TRBV7-9 and TRBJ1-2, with 7 bases matching TRBD1. The CDR3 covers 14 residues. The J segment lost 8 bases and the V segment lost 1 base, leaving 7 bases of the junction unmatched. CDR1 SEHNR and CDR2 FQNEAQ come from the germline V gene (reference sequence). CDR3 DNA: TGTGCCAGCAGCTTAGTGGGAGGGGGCGAAGGCTACACCTTC. Its protein product is CASSLVGGGEGYTF.

The chain employs TRBV7-2 and TRBJ1-1; D not resolved. V gave up 5 bases and J gave up 8 bases, with 18 bases separating them. The CDR3 runs 14 residues. CDR1 is SGHTA, CDR2 FQGNSA, per germline. CDR3 sequence (DNA): TGTGCCAGCAGCCCACCCGGGTTCCGGGTGGAAGCTTTCTTT. Translated: CASSPPGFRVEAFF.

The V call is TRBV12-3 or TRBV12-4, the J call TRBJ2-2; tentative D call: TRBD1 (5 bases). The CDR3 consists of 12 residues. The germline V and J ends were trimmed by 5 bases and 6 bases, with 7 bases remaining between them. The CDR3 DNA is TGTGCCAGCAGTCAGACAGCCGGGGAGCTGTTTTTT. It encodes CASSQTAGELFF.

The rearrangement joins TRBV11-3 to TRBJ2-2; 11 bases are a match to TRBD2. Trimming cost V 0 bases and J 0 bases; bases outside gene matches: 0. The germline CDR1 and CDR2 sequences are SGHNT and YENEEA. This CDR3 has 17 amino acids. CDR3 DNA: TGTGCCAGCAGCTTAGAGGGACTAGCGGCGAACACCGGGGAGCTGTTTTTT. Translating gives CASSLEGLAANTGELFF.

V and J are TRBV28 and TRBJ1-5; D is possibly TRBD1 (6 bases). V was trimmed by 8 bases and J by 5 bases, leaving 16 bases between them. Germline CDR1 reads MDHEN; CDR2 reads SYDVKM. The CDR3 consists of 14 residues. The CDR3 loop is CASGQLIGDQPQHF. The CDR3 DNA is TGTGCCAGCGGACAGCTCATCGGGGATCAGCCCCAGCATTTT. Full variable domain (outside the CDR3, taken from reference TRBV28 and TRBJ1-5): DVKVTQSSRYLVKRTGEKVFLECVQDMDHENMFWYRQDPGLGLRLIYFSYDVKMKEKGDIPEGYSVSREKKERFSLILESASTNQTSMYLCASGQLIGDQPQHFGDGTRLSIL.

The rearrangement joins TRBV5-3 to TRBJ2-7; D may be TRBD1 (5 bases). TRBV5-3 is classed as an ORF, of uncertain function. Trimming took 2 bases from V and 0 from J, leaving 21 bases between them. This CDR3 region has 18 residues. The CDR3, as DNA: TGTGCCAGAAGCTTCAGGGTCGGTTCAAAAAGTTACTCCTACGAGCAGTACTTC. As protein: CARSFRVGSKSYSYEQYF.

The V gene is TRBV6-5, the J gene TRBJ1-5; 7 nucleotides align to TRBD1. This CDR3 comprises 14 residues. Germline trimming cut 5 bases from V and 7 bases from J; bases unmatched to any gene: 8. The germline V gene encodes CDR1 MNHEY and CDR2 SVGAGI. The CDR3 reads CASSQHRGSQPQHF. The CDR3 region has the DNA TGTGCCAGCAGTCAACACAGGGGCAGCCAGCCCCAGCATTTT.

The chain uses TRBV19 and TRBJ2-7, with no clear D. The CDR3 is made up of 12 amino acids. V was trimmed by 4 bases and J by 2 bases, leaving 6 bases between them. Per germline, CDR1 LNHDA and CDR2 SQIVND (reference sequence). CDR3 residues: CASSTPPYEQYF. CDR3 nucleotide sequence: TGTGCCAGTAGTACCCCCCCCTACGAGCAGTACTTC.

This sequence joins TRBV25-1 and TRBJ2-5; D gene ambiguous. V was trimmed by 6 bases and J by 4 bases, leaving 3 bases between them. CDR1 and CDR2 (germline): MGHDK, SYGVNS. The CDR3 consists of 10 residues. This CDR3 reads CASRRETQYF. As DNA, the CDR3 is TGTGCCAGCAGGAGAGAGACCCAGTACTTC.

The rearrangement links TRBV30 to TRBJ2-1, with D maybe TRBD2 (5 bases). There are 19 residues in the CDR3. Trimming removed 0 bases at V and 7 bases at J, with 28 bases between. Per the germline V gene, CDR1 is GTSNPN and CDR2 is SVGIG (reference sequence). This CDR3 is CAWSVPAPHTPKTSNEQFF. The CDR3 DNA follows: TGTGCCTGGAGTGTACCAGCCCCCCATACACCAAAAACTAGTAATGAGCAGTTCTTC.

This clone has a handful of counts. V and J are TRBV6-4 and TRBJ2-2, with no clear D. From germline, CDR1 is MRHNA and CDR2 SNTAGT. V was clipped by 2 bases and J by 3 bases, with 10 bases between them. The CDR3 loop spans 15 amino acids. CDR3 loop: CASSDGGGHTGELFF. The CDR3 DNA reads as TGTGCCAGCAGTGACGGTGGCGGTCACACCGGGGAGCTGTTTTTT.

This chain links TRBV28 with TRBJ1-5; TRBD1 might be the D (6 bases). The CDR3 is made up of 15 amino acids. Trimming pared 3 bases from V and 3 bases from J, leaving 12 bases between. Germline V CDR1 and CDR2: MDHEN, SYDVKM. CDR3 region: CASSLGGPNNQPQHF. The CDR3 nucleotides read TGTGCCAGCAGTTTGGGGGGGCCAAACAATCAGCCCCAGCATTTT.

The gene calls are TRBV7-2 and TRBJ2-1; 8 bases line up with TRBD2. The CDR3 covers 15 residues. Looked up from germline, CDR1 is SGHTA and CDR2 is FQGNSA. The junction had 5 bases not matched to a gene; V was cut back by 5 bases and J by 2 bases. In DNA form, the CDR3 reads TGTGCCAGCAGCCCTACTAGCGGAGCCTACAATGAGCAGTTCTTC. It translates to CASSPTSGAYNEQFF. The full variable domain, rest sourced from reference TRBV7-2 and TRBJ2-1, is GAGVSQSPSNKVTEKGKDVELRCDPISGHTALYWYRQSLGQGLEFLIYFQGNSAPDKSGLPSDRFSAERTGGSVSTLTIQRTQQEDSAVYLCASSPTSGAYNEQFFGPGTRLTVL.

The V gene is TRBV19, the J gene TRBJ1-1; 11 positions match TRBD1. V lost 6 bases to trimming and J lost 1 base; unmatched junction nucleotides: 7. The V gene's germline CDR1 is LNHDA and CDR2 SQIVND (reference sequence). The CDR3 is 16 residues long. CDR3 amino acids: CASSFGTGGKNTEAFF. The DNA of the CDR3 is TGTGCCAGTAGCTTCGGGACAGGGGGGAAGAACACTGAAGCTTTCTTT.

The chain links TRBV7-9 to TRBJ2-5, with D perhaps TRBD2 (6 bases). Trimming cost V 3 bases and J 3 bases, with 14 bases left between them. Germline CDR1 SEHNR, CDR2 FQNEAQ (reference sequence). The CDR3 loop spans 15 amino acids. The CDR3 loop reads CASSLMGGDKETQYF. CDR3 sequence (DNA): TGTGCCAGCAGCTTGATGGGGGGAGATAAAGAGACCCAGTACTTC.

The chain employs TRBV4-1 and TRBJ1-2; TRBD1 matches 10 bases. CDR3 length equals 19 residues. The germline CDR1 and CDR2 sequences are MGHRA and YSYEKL. V was clipped by 1 base and J by 1 base; unmatched bases: 12. CDR3 DNA: TGCGCCAGCAGCCAAGTGGGATGGACAGGGGGGACCATTAACTATGGCTACACCTTC. It yields the protein CASSQVGWTGGTINYGYTF.

This chain links TRBV5-6 with TRBJ1-2, with TRBD1 matching 10 bases. V trimming: 3 bases; J trimming: 6 bases; junction bases outside the gene matches: 14. Germline CDR1 reads SGHDT; CDR2 reads YYEEEE. This CDR3 comprises 17 residues. The CDR3, as DNA: TGTGCCAGCAGCTACACGCGGGCCGGGACAGGGGAGGATGGCTACACCTTC. Protein sequence: CASSYTRAGTGEDGYTF.

The chain combines TRBV7-2 with TRBJ2-2, with D possibly TRBD1 on 6 matching bases. Germline V gives CDR1 SGHTA, CDR2 FQGNSA. Trimming took off 3 bases at V and 8 bases at J, with 16 bases between the two ends. The CDR3 is made up of 15 amino acids. The CDR3 bases are TGTGCCAGCAGCTTCGAGTTACAGGGATGGGGGGAGCTGTTTTTT. The encoded protein is CASSFELQGWGELFF.